This T cell receptor beta chain was found in a study of post-analysis software for immune sequencing data. Study results and limitations: Several TRBV segments (TRBV5-6, TRBV5-1 and TRBV20-1 among them) occurred more frequently in patients than in controls. Controls showed significantly higher normalized Chao1 diversity than did multiple sclerosis patients.

In the case of this clonotype: Its antigen is still unknown.

Carried by the TCR beta cDNA libraries were unique molecular identifiers. From about 1 to 10 million T cells, 400,000 to 650,000 cDNA molecules were obtained. MiXCR, run by TCRdb on the PCR reads, gives a single entry per CDR3 protein. The sample shows fewer than 700,000 distinct CDR3 sequences, 40% to 50% of them seen only once. Germline CDR1 and CDR2: DFQATT and SNEGSKA (reference sequence). J gave up 2 bases and V 5 bases, and 5 bases lay outside the gene matches. The CDR3 has 13 residues. V gene TRBV20-1 combines with J gene TRBJ2-7, with 8 bases identical to TRBD1. The source is a girl under 18 with multiple sclerosis. Material for sequencing was blood. CDR3 nucleotides: TGCAGTGCTCAAACAGGGGGAACCTACGAGCAGTACTTC. The encoded protein is CSAQTGGTYEQYF.